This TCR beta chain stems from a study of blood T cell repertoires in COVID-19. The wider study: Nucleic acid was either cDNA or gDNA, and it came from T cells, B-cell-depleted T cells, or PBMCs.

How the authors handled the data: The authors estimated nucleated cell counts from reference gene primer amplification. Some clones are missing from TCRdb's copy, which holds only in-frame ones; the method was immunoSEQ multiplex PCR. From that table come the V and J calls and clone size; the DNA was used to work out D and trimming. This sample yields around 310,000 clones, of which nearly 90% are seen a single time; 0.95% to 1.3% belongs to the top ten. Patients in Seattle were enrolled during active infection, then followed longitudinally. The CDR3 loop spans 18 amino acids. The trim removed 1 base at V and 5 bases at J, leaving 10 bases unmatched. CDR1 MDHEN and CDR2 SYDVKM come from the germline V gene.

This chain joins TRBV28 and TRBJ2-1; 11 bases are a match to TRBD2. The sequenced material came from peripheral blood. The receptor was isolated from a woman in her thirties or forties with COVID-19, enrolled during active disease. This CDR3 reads CASSLSHITSGGDNEQFF. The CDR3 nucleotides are TGTGCCAGCAGTTTATCCCATATTACTAGCGGGGGCGACAATGAGCAGTTCTTC.